This T cell receptor (beta chain) was sequenced during a study of T cells after posttransplantation cyclophosphamide. Libraries were prepared by immunoSEQ multiplex PCR; TCRdb keeps only in-frame clonotypes and omits some of them. The sample records some 22,000 clones, 86% being singletons. CDR1 is SGHRS and CDR2 is YFSETQ in the germline V gene. The CDR3 has 15 amino acids. The V end was cut by 2 bases, the J end by 2 bases, with 13 bases between. The source of this sequence is a woman aged 60 to 75 with a blood cancer, CMV-positive, and with a related stem cell donor. The chain couples TRBV5-1 to TRBJ2-5, with D uncertain. What was sequenced was PBMCs. The CDR3 region is CASSLNSYPQETQYF. The DNA of the CDR3 is TGCGCCAGCAGCTTAAATTCCTACCCGCAAGAGACCCAGTACTTC.